This TCR beta chain was recorded in a study of graft-versus-host responses after intestinal transplantation. Whole-study context: The transplants performed in recipients were multivisceral, liver-intestinal, or isolated intestinal. Induction with anti-thymocyte globulin, then tacrolimus and steroids for around three years, was given to all recipients.

The repertoire was sequenced with immunoSEQ multiplex PCR; TCRdb's copy has only in-frame clones and lacks some. The sample consists of around 40,000 clones, approximately 94% of them appearing once. Whole-study findings and limits: Those patients showing graft-donor T cell macrochimerism displayed high graft-versus-host to host-versus-graft clonal ratios in allografts.

Concerning this clone itself: Its target is unknown.

CDR1 and CDR2 from the germline V gene are MNHNS and SASEGT. The CDR3 runs to 14 residues. V lost 6 bases and J lost 8, with 16 bases in between. The chain employs TRBV6-1 and TRBJ1-4; D remains unclear. This TCR derives from a human donor who was the organ donor for an intestinal transplant. The input for sequencing was unstimulated CD4+ T cells sorted from spleen or lymph node cells, taken before transplant. Here the CDR3 DNA reads TGTGCCAGCAGACCCGGGAGGACTCGAGAAAAACTGTTTTTT. This encodes CASRPGRTREKLFF.